This TCR beta chain was sequenced during a study of T cell responses to AZD1222 COVID-19 vaccine (dated by TCRdb to about 2021). The study in broad terms: AZD1222 recipients given second doses at about 4 weeks or at about 12 weeks were pooled, since spike-specific TCR depth and breadth were not found to differ between the two schedules. TCR sequencing covered some 240 trial participants: roughly 200 given two doses of AZD1222 and approximately 26 given two doses of MenACWY control vaccine. Trial participants were enrolled by age into 18-55, 56-69 and 70-plus year subgroups, with approximately 160, 26 and 62 TCR-sequenced participants respectively.

Sample time point, as interpreted from the label and publication: baseline before first vaccination. The vaccinee samples were drawn from two UK trials, COV001 and COV002, one of which was a single-blind randomized controlled phase 2/3 trial testing AZD1222 (ChAdOx1 nCoV-19) in healthy adults. For TCRbeta chain sequencing, PBMC samples from trial participants were taken at day 0 and at day 28 after the second dose. As regards this clone: The antigen this receptor binds is unknown. Base qualities are not provided; no much larger clone lies one nucleotide away.

CDR1 and CDR2 (LGHDT, YNNKEL) derive from the germline V gene (reference sequence). The CDR3 contains 15 residues, cysteine and phenylalanine counted. The DNA shown is the 45-base CDR3, in frame from base 1. Ends trimmed: V by 2 bases, J by 4 bases; bases unmatched to a gene: 5. The CDR3 regions of human TCRbeta chains were subjected to immunosequencing. The authors processed their data as follows. Repertoire TCRs were checked for matches against a reference library of SARS-CoV-2-specific TCRs that had been generated using the MIRA antigen-specificity platform. Breadth was defined as the fraction of unique TCRs that were SARS-CoV-2-associated, and depth was defined as the fraction of total T cells that were SARS-CoV-2-associated. Each spike-specific TCR was assigned to its reactive spike region and to a CD4 or CD8 class using the MIRA data. Log10-transformed breadth and depth values were compared by one-way ANOVA with Sidak's multiple comparisons tests. TCRdb re-hosts the immuneACCESS table, in-frame sequences only. Its copies lack some clones; in the studies checked, an unresolved V gene accounts for under half of them, and the cause for the rest is not known. That table is the source of V, J and clone size, and D and trimming were worked out from the DNA. This sample is represented by 160,000 or so clones; about nine tenths of them were singletons. The ten largest clones represent about 1.7% of the sample.

Broad study findings and their caveats: Because no day 14 peak-response samples were available, repertoires were characterized only after the peak T cell response. The whole spike protein was spanned by vaccine-associated CD4 TCRs, and dominant responses were seen in regions 160-218 and 743-854. The 56-69-year group was small, and its depth increase did not reach significance, likely because of low power. Nearly half of unique spike-specific TCRs reportedly recognized epitopes outside regions mutated in the B.1.351 and B.1.1.7 variants. Conclusions about previously exposed vaccinees are limited because only six or seven AZD1222 recipients were SARS-CoV-2 seropositive at baseline. After two AZD1222 doses, spike-specific TCR breadth and depth were significantly higher than at day 0 and than in MenACWY recipients. Most participants were white British and females outnumbered males, and the authors suggested that clonal diversity may have been underestimated.

The sequence was obtained from an adult in good health. This material consisted of peripheral blood, taken on day 0 of AZD1222 vaccination. The V and J genes are TRBV3-1 (or the pseudogene TRBV3-2) and TRBJ1-5; 7 nucleotides in the junction match TRBD1. The nucleotide sequence reads as follows: TGTGCCAGCAGCCAAAGCAGGGGGATTAATCAGCCCCAGCATTTT. Its protein reads: CASSQSRGINQPQHF.